This T cell receptor (beta chain) was sequenced during a study of cytomegalovirus exposure and HLA in healthy donors. Study findings and constraints: A later analysis reportedly found that, within productive TCRs, an Asian-associated ancestry cluster had fewer N-insertions than the mean observed across the roughly 630 donors.

Germline V CDR1 and CDR2: MDHEN, SYDVKM. The CDR3 spans 16 residues. With V trimmed by 1 base and J by 3 bases, 7 bases remained unmatched. Points on this clone: Its antigen is unknown.

Both 60 Vbeta primers and 13 Jbeta primers went into the PCR. TCRdb's copy holds only in-frame clones and misses some; the assay was immunoSEQ multiplex PCR. The repertoire holds fewer than 200,000 clones, around 83% seen once, with around 1.7% in the top ten. The chain uses TRBV28 and TRBJ2-7; 9 bases are shared with TRBD2. Sequenced material: PBMCs. The clonotype originates from a woman aged 18-35 years in good health and CMV-seronegative. CDR3 protein: CASSLFSGSRFYEQYF. The CDR3 nucleotides read TGTGCCAGCAGTTTATTTAGCGGGAGTAGGTTCTACGAGCAGTACTTC.